This record looks at one T cell receptor (beta chain) sequence and its context. The assay was immunoSEQ multiplex PCR, and TCRdb's table has in-frame clones only and misses some. The sample has 120,000 or so clones, 70% to 80% seen once. This entry comes from a study of blood T cell repertoires in COVID-19. This CDR3 comprises 18 residues. Per germline, CDR1 LGHDT and CDR2 YNNKEL (reference sequence). Trimming removed 0 bases from V and 2 bases from J; junction bases left unmatched: 5. This TCR derives from a man aged 40-55 years with active or convalescent COVID-19. Sequenced sample: peripheral blood. This chain links TRBV3-1 (or the pseudogene TRBV3-2) with TRBJ2-2, with TRBD2 matching 11 bases. The CDR3: CASSQESRLAGNTGELFF. The CDR3 DNA reads as TGTGCCAGCAGCCAAGAGTCCAGACTAGCGGGAAACACCGGGGAGCTGTTTTTT.